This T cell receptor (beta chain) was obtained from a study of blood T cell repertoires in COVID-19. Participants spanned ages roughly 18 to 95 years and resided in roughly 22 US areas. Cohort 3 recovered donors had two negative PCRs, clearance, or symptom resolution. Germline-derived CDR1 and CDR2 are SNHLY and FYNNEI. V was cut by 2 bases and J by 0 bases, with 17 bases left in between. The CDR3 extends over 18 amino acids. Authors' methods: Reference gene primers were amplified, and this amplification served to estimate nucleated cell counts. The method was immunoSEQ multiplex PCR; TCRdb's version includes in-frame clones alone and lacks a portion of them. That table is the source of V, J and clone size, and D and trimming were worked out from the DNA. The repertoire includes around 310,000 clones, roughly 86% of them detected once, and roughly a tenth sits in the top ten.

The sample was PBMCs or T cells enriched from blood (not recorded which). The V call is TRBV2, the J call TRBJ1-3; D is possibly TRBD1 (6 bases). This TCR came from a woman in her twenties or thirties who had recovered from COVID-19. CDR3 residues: CASSERRGDRLSGNTIYF. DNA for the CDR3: TGTGCCAGCAGTGAACGCAGGGGAGACAGACTCTCTGGAAACACCATATATTTT.